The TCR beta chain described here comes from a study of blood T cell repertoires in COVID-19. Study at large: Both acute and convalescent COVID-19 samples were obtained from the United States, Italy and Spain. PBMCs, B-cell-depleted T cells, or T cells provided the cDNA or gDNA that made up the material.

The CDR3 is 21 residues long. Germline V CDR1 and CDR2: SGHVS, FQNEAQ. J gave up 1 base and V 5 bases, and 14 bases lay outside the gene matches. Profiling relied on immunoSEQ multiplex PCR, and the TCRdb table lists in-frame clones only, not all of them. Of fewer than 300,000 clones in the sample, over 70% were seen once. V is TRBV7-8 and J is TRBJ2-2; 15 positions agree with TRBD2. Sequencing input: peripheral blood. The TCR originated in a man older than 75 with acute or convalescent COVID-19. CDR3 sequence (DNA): TGTGCCAGCAGCCGCAGGGGCTTTCAGGGACTAGCGGGGGGGAACACCGGGGAGCTGTTTTTT. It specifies CASSRRGFQGLAGGNTGELFF.